This passage covers 6 T cell receptor beta chains from one sample sequenced in a study of blood T cell repertoires in COVID-19. Repertoires were generated with immunoSEQ multiplex PCR, while TCRdb's copy carries only in-frame clones and drops some. The sample has 60,000 to 65,000 clones, over 75% seen once. Sequenced material: peripheral blood. These receptor sequences come from an elderly woman with active COVID-19.

This chain connects TRBV3-1 (or the pseudogene TRBV3-2) to TRBJ2-4, with a possible D match to TRBD1 (6 bases). There are 15 residues in the CDR3. V was trimmed by 0 bases and J by 7 bases, leaving 13 bases between them. Germline loops: CDR1 LGHDT, CDR2 YNNKEL (reference sequence). As DNA, the CDR3 is TGTGCCAGCAGCCAAGATTATCAAAGGGGGAACATTCAGTACTTC. This sequence encodes CASSQDYQRGNIQYF.

The chain joins TRBV7-9 to TRBJ1-2; D remains unclear. CDR1 and CDR2 (germline): SEHNR, FQNEAQ (reference sequence). Trimming cost V 1 base and J 6 bases, with 9 bases left between them. The CDR3 is 13 amino acids. The CDR3 protein is CASSLGPLNGYTF. CDR3 sequence (DNA): TGTGCCAGCAGCTTAGGTCCCCTAAATGGCTACACCTTC.

The J gene is TRBJ2-7, the V gene TRBV5-1, with D possibly TRBD1 on 6 matching bases. Per the germline V gene, CDR1 is SGHRS and CDR2 is YFSETQ. V was pared by 4 bases and J by 3 bases, with 20 bases between. The CDR3 totals 16 residues. The CDR3 nucleotides read TGCGCCAGCAGCCCAACAGGGTCTCCCCTCTTCTACGAGCAGTACTTC. It is translated as CASSPTGSPLFYEQYF.

The rearrangement uses TRBV6-5 and TRBJ1-2; no definite D call. The germline gives CDR1 MNHEY, CDR2 SVGAGI. The CDR3 covers 15 residues. V was cut by 5 bases and J by 3 bases, with 16 bases left in between. This CDR3 is CASSPGIAPDYGYTF. The CDR3 DNA sequence: TGTGCCAGCAGTCCGGGAATAGCGCCCGACTATGGCTACACCTTC.

The J gene is TRBJ2-5, the V gene TRBV5-4; maybe TRBD2 (5 bases). Trimming cost V 0 bases and J 3 bases, with 12 bases left between them. This CDR3 is built from 15 residues. Germline values: CDR1 SGHNT, CDR2 YYREEE (reference sequence). This chain's CDR3 is CASSLGGSGEETQYF. CDR3 nucleotides: TGTGCCAGCAGCTTGGGCGGGTCCGGGGAAGAGACCCAGTACTTC.

V is TRBV5-4 and J is TRBJ2-5, with 14 bases aligning to TRBD2. The CDR3 consists of 15 residues. With 4 bases clipped from V and 4 bases from J, the junction kept 3 bases outside the gene matches. Germline CDR1 SGHNT, CDR2 YYREEE (reference sequence). Here the CDR3 DNA reads TGTGCCAGCAGCCCGACTAGCGGGGGGGCAGAGACCCAGTACTTC. Protein: CASSPTSGGAETQYF.